The next 17 T cell receptor beta chains were all read from a single sample in a study of beta chain features in type 1 diabetes. Sequenced material consisted of expressed TCRB transcripts (all of the isolated RNA was reverse transcribed). TCRdb's copy holds only in-frame clones and misses some; the assay was immunoSEQ multiplex PCR. This repertoire shows approximately 110,000 clones, 30% to 40% found once; its top ten account for over 0.05%. The specimen sequenced was stem cell memory CD4+ T cells from blood. These TCRs come from a woman aged 18-30 years in good health.

The rearrangement uses TRBV30 and TRBJ2-1, with 16 nucleotides matching TRBD2. With 2 bases clipped from V and 9 bases from J, the junction kept 10 bases outside the gene matches. This CDR3 region has 17 residues. The V gene's germline CDR1 is GTSNPN and CDR2 SVGIG (reference sequence). The CDR3 DNA sequence: TGTGCCTGGAGTCCCGGGACTAGCGGGAGGGCCTGGGGTGAGCAGTTCTTC. As protein: CAWSPGTSGRAWGEQFF.

This clone occurred a few times. The J gene is TRBJ2-7, the V gene TRBV10-3; D perhaps matches TRBD2 (6 bases). This CDR3 spans 15 amino acids. With 4 bases removed from V and 0 bases from J, the gap between germline ends came to 13 bases. The germline V gene has CDR1 ENHRY and CDR2 SYGVKD. For the CDR3, the DNA is TGTGCCATCAGTGGGAGGGCAAGGAGCTCCTACGAGCAGTACTTC. It yields the protein CAISGRARSSYEQYF.

This clone was found a few times. The chain carries TRBV5-6 and TRBJ2-1, with TRBD2 matching over 12 bases. The CDR3 length is 16 residues. Germline V CDR1 and CDR2: SGHDT, YYEEEE. The trim removed 1 base at V and 4 bases at J, leaving 3 bases unmatched. In nucleotides, the CDR3 is TGTGCCAGCAGCTTGTCCGGGACTAGCGGGTACAATGAGCAGTTCTTC. Protein sequence: CASSLSGTSGYNEQFF.

The V gene is TRBV5-1, the J gene TRBJ2-4, with TRBD1 as a possible D gene (5 bases). The CDR3 runs to 14 residues. The germline V and J ends were trimmed by 4 bases and 7 bases, with 15 bases remaining between them. Per germline, CDR1 SGHRS and CDR2 YFSETQ. The CDR3 bases are TGCGCCAGCAGCGCGTCAGGGTTGGGGAACATTCAGTACTTC. Protein product: CASSASGLGNIQYF.

The chain links TRBV4-1 to TRBJ2-1; TRBD2 is a possible D gene (5 bases). The CDR3 is 17 amino acids. V was shortened by 1 base and J by 0 bases, with 13 bases between the two germline ends. CDR1 MGHRA and CDR2 YSYEKL come from the germline V gene. CDR3 region: CASSQGSLGSSYNEQFF. The CDR3, as DNA: TGCGCCAGCAGCCAAGGGTCATTAGGGAGCTCCTACAATGAGCAGTTCTTC.

The gene calls are TRBV5-6 and TRBJ1-4; 7 nucleotides align to TRBD1. From germline, CDR1 is SGHDT and CDR2 YYEEEE. The CDR3 is 13 amino acids. Losses at the gene ends were 4 bases for V and 8 bases for J; bases not matched to a gene: 5. CDR3 sequence reads: CASSQGGEEKLFF. The CDR3 DNA reads TGTGCCAGCAGCCAGGGGGGCGAGGAAAAACTGTTTTTT.

This chain joins TRBV18 and TRBJ1-2; TRBD1 matches at 11 bases. The CDR3 runs to 15 residues. From germline, CDR1 is KGHSH and CDR2 LQKENI. V lost 2 bases, J lost 6 bases, and 5 bases stayed unmatched. The CDR3, as DNA: TGTGCCAGCTCACCAAACGGACAGGGGGCGAATGGCTACACCTTC. Its translation: CASSPNGQGANGYTF.

A few counts support this clone. The chain has TRBV9 and TRBJ2-1; 13 nucleotides match TRBD2. In germline, CDR1 is SGDLS, CDR2 YYNGEE. The CDR3 loop spans 14 amino acids. J lost 9 bases, V lost 1 base, and 1 base had no gene match. CDR3 loop: CASSVRLAGGEQFF. CDR3 coding DNA: TGTGCCAGCAGCGTACGACTAGCGGGGGGTGAGCAGTTCTTC.

The chain couples TRBV28 to TRBJ2-5, with 9 bases lining up with TRBD2. After removal of 2 bases from V and 5 bases from J, the junction contained 12 bases not matched to a gene. The V gene's germline CDR1 is MDHEN and CDR2 SYDVKM. This CDR3 comprises 17 residues. CDR3: CASSLAIGSGRSETQYF. The CDR3 nucleotides are TGTGCCAGCAGTTTAGCCATAGGGAGCGGGAGGTCGGAGACCCAGTACTTC. Full variable domain (missing parts from reference TRBV28 and TRBJ2-5): DVKVTQSSRYLVKRTGEKVFLECVQDMDHENMFWYRQDPGLGLRLIYFSYDVKMKEKGDIPEGYSVSREKKERFSLILESASTNQTSMYLCASSLAIGSGRSETQYFGPGTRLLVL.

This chain links TRBV4-1 with TRBJ1-2; possible D gene TRBD1, 5 bases. V lost 1 base and J lost 2, with 8 bases in between. The CDR3 consists of 14 residues. CDR1 is MGHRA, CDR2 YSYEKL, per germline. This CDR3 reads CASSQVGGNYGYTF. In DNA, the CDR3 is TGCGCCAGCAGCCAAGTCGGGGGGAACTATGGCTACACCTTC.

This chain uses TRBV7-6 with TRBJ2-3; D is undetermined. CDR3 length equals 14 residues. The V end lost 1 base, the J end lost 4 bases, and 9 bases lay between the germline ends. Germline V gene data show CDR1 as SGHVS and CDR2 as FNYEAQ. In DNA form, the CDR3 reads TGTGCCAGCAGCTTAGGACAACCGGCAGATACGCAGTATTTT. This sequence encodes CASSLGQPADTQYF.

V is TRBV5-1 and J is TRBJ2-1; TRBD2 matches at 14 bases. The V segment lost 4 bases and the J segment 8 bases; nucleotides outside the gene matches: 5. Germline V gene lookup returns CDR1 SGHRS and CDR2 YFSETQ. CDR3 length equals 15 residues. The CDR3 DNA reads TGCGCCAGCAGCGCGGGACTAGCGGGAGACTATGAGCAGTTCTTC. Translation gives CASSAGLAGDYEQFF.

This clone was picked up a small number of times. This chain connects TRBV21-1 to TRBJ2-1; TRBD1 is the table's D call, not checked against the DNA. TRBV21-1 is assigned pseudogene status. This CDR3 region has 13 residues. The CDR3 coding sequence is TGTGCCAGCATTAATCCCCAGGGTAATGAGCAGTTCTTC. As protein: CASINPQGNEQFF.

The chain uses TRBV5-1 and TRBJ2-1; 12 nucleotides agree with TRBD2. Germline CDR1 and CDR2: SGHRS and YFSETQ. The CDR3 extends over 17 amino acids. The V gene end was trimmed by 5 bases and the J gene end by 3 bases; junction bases not matched to a gene: 9. CDR3 amino acids: CASRPHLAGGVYNEQFF. The CDR3 region has the DNA TGCGCCAGCAGGCCTCATCTAGCGGGAGGGGTCTACAATGAGCAGTTCTTC.

V usage is TRBV27 and J usage is TRBJ1-2; no definite D call. The germline V gene encodes CDR1 MNHEY and CDR2 SMNVEV (reference sequence). V was shortened by 3 bases and J by 8 bases, with 10 bases between the two germline ends. The CDR3 extends over 12 amino acids. CDR3 amino acids: CASSFPAGGYTF. CDR3 in DNA: TGTGCCAGCAGTTTCCCGGCGGGGGGCTACACCTTC.

V is TRBV18 and J is TRBJ2-3; possibly TRBD1 for D (6 bases). V shed 2 bases and J shed 4 bases, with 7 bases lying between them. This CDR3 has 13 amino acids. Germline V gene sequence: CDR1 KGHSH, CDR2 LQKENI. The DNA for the CDR3 is TGTGCCAGCTCACCAACAGGGCCAGATACGCAGTATTTT. Translating gives CASSPTGPDTQYF.

The chain uses TRBV7-2 and TRBJ1-5, with no clear D. The CDR3 extends over 14 amino acids. The V gene lost 1 base and the J gene lost 6 bases, with 10 bases spanning the gap. Per the germline V gene, CDR1 is SGHTA and CDR2 is FQGNSA. CDR3 sequence (DNA): TGTGCCAGCAGCTTAGTCGCCGGAGGTCAGCCCCAGCATTTT. Its protein product is CASSLVAGGQPQHF.